This is a list of T cell receptor beta chains from one sample in a study of CD4 T cells in relation to SARS-CoV-2 and coronaviruses. Profiling relied on immunoSEQ multiplex PCR, and the TCRdb table lists in-frame clones only, not all of them. Among 15,000 to 20,000 clones listed, 60% to 80% were seen once. No antigen has been assigned to these receptors. Sequenced input: CD4+ T cells from PBMCs, cultured in vitro. These receptors all stem from a human donor in good health. Both conserved end residues are trimmed from each CDR3. D genes are given only for firm matches.

-	TRBV6-5	TRBJ2-1	11	ASKKGIYNEQF
TRBD1	TRBV3-1/TRBV3-2	TRBJ2-7	13	ASSQGTGGPYEQY
-	TRBV3-1/TRBV3-2	TRBJ2-7	11	ASSQEGPYGQY
TRBD1	TRBV5-1	TRBJ2-6	14	ASSLRQGPGANVLT
-	TRBV10-3	TRBJ1-2	12	AISENRDDYGYT
-	TRBV30	TRBJ1-6	18	AWKPRVRLSDRLDRSPLH
TRBD1	TRBV5-1	TRBJ1-1	11	ASSWDSRNEAF
TRBD1	TRBV5-6	TRBJ2-7	14	ASSLWGQGLFHEQY
TRBD2	TRBV2	TRBJ2-1	13	ASNPGLAFGNEQF
-	TRBV18	TRBJ2-5	12	ASSPTPERETQY
TRBD2	TRBV10-2	TRBJ2-2	14	ASRPAGGLGTGELF
-	TRBV27	TRBJ1-5	14	ASSSSSGYSNQPQH
TRBD1	TRBV2	TRBJ1-6	12	ASSPGQNNSPLH
-	TRBV19	TRBJ2-2	11	ASSIEWMGELF
-	TRBV6-1	TRBJ2-5	12	ASSEPRGGETQY
-	TRBV12-5	TRBJ2-7	11	ASAQTVLRKQY
TRBD2	TRBV5-1	TRBJ2-1	14	ASSARLAGGESEQF
TRBD2	TRBV18	TRBJ2-1	13	ASSPLAGARNEQF
-	TRBV2	TRBJ2-7	11	ASSLRGYYEQY
-	TRBV6-4	TRBJ1-2	14	ASSDSTRRGPGGYT
-	TRBV29-1	TRBJ2-7	10	SFRDSSYEQY
-	TRBV6-5	TRBJ1-2	11	ASGAGQLYGYT
TRBD1	TRBV28	TRBJ2-5	13	ASSGWDRSQETQY
-	TRBV11-3	TRBJ2-1	10	ASSLSANEQF
-	TRBV5-6	TRBJ2-3	12	ASSGSGSTDTQY
-	TRBV24-1	TRBJ1-1	12	ATRGEGGDTEAF
-	TRBV7-3	TRBJ2-2	14	ASSSYLGTNTGELF
-	TRBV27	TRBJ2-2	13	ASSRLVRDTGELF
-	TRBV20-1	TRBJ1-5	10	SASNMNQPQH
-	TRBV2	TRBJ1-1	13	ASSGSGPPGTEAF
TRBD1	TRBV9	TRBJ1-6	13	ASSVGTGGNSPLH
-	TRBV6-6	TRBJ2-7	9	ASTVDYEQY
-	TRBV6-5	TRBJ2-2	11	ASKVSHTGELF